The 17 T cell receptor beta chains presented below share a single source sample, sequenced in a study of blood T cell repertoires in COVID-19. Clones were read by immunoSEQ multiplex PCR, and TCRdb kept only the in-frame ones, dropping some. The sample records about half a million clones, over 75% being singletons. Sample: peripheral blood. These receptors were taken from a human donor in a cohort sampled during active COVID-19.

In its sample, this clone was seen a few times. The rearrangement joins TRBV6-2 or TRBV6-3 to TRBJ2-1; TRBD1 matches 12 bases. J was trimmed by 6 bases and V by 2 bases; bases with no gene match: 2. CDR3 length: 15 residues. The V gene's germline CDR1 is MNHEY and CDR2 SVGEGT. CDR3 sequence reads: CASSYRDRGRNEQFF. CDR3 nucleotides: TGTGCCAGCAGTTACCGGGACAGGGGGCGCAATGAGCAGTTCTTC.

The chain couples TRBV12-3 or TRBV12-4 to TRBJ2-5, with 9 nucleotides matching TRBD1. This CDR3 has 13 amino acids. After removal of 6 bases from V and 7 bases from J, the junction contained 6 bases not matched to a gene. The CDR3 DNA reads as TGTGCCAGCAGCAGGACAGGGGTTGGGACCCAGTACTTC. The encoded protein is CASSRTGVGTQYF.

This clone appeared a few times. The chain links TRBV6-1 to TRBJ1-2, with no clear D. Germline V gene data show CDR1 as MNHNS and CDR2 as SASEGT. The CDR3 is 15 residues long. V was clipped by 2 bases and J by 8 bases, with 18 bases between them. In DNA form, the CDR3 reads TGTGCCAGCAGTGAATATAACACCATAACTATCGGCTACACCTTC. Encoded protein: CASSEYNTITIGYTF.

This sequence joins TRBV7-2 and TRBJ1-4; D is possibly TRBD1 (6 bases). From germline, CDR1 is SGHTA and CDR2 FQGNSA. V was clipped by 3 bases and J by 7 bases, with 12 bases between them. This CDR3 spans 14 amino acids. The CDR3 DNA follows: TGTGCCAGCAGCTTGTCCTCCAGGGGTGAAAAACTGTTTTTT. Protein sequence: CASSLSSRGEKLFF.

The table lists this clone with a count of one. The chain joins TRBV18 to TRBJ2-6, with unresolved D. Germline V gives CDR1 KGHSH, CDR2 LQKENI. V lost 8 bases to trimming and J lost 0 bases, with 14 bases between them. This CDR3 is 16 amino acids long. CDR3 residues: CASPHTENSGANVLTF. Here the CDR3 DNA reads TGTGCCAGCCCACACACGGAGAACTCTGGGGCCAACGTCCTGACTTTC. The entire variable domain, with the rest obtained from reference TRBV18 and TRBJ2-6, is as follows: NAGVMQNPRHLVRRRGQEARLRCSPMKGHSHVYWYRQLPEEGLKFMVYLQKENIIDESGMPKERFSAEFPKEGPSILRIQQVVRGDSAAYFCASPHTENSGANVLTFGAGSRLTVL.

CDR3 nucleotides: TGTGCCAGCAGCTTAGCCGCAGTTTACTCCTACGAGCAGTACTTC. It codes for CASSLAAVYSYEQYF. The rearrangement uses TRBV7-2 and TRBJ2-7; D gene uncertain. Between the trimmed V and J ends, which lost 0 bases and 0 bases, there was a span of 9 bases. CDR3 length equals 15 residues. Germline V CDR1 and CDR2: SGHTA, FQGNSA.

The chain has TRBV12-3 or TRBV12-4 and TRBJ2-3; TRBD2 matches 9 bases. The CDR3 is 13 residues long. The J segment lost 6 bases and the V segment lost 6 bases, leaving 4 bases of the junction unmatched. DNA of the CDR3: TGTGCCAGCAGACTGAGCGGGAGGGATACGCAGTATTTT. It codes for CASRLSGRDTQYF.

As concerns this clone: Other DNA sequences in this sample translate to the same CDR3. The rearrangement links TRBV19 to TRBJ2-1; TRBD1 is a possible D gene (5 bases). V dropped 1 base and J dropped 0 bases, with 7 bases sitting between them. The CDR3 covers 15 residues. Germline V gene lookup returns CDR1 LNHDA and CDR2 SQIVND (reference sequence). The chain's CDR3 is CASSIGQGSYNEQFF. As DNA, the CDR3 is TGTGCCAGTAGTATAGGTCAGGGCTCCTACAATGAGCAGTTCTTC.

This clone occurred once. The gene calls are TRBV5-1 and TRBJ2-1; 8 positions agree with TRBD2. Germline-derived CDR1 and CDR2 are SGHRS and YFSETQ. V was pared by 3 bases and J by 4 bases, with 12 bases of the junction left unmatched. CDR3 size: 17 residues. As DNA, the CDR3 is TGCGCCAGCAGCTGGGGGGTGATTAGCGGGACTTACAATGAGCAGTTCTTC. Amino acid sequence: CASSWGVISGTYNEQFF.

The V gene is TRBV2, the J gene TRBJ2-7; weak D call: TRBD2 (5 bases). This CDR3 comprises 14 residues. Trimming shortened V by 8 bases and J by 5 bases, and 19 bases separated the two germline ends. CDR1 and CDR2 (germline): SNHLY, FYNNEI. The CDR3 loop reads CASANRATGNEQYF. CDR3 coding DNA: TGTGCCAGCGCCAATCGGGCCACGGGGAACGAGCAGTACTTC. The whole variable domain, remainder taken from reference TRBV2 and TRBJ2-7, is EPEVTQTPSHQVTQMGQEVILRCVPISNHLYFYWYRQILGQKVEFLVSFYNNEISEKSEIFDDQFSVERPDGSNFTLKIRSTKLEDSAMYFCASANRATGNEQYFGPGTRLTVT.

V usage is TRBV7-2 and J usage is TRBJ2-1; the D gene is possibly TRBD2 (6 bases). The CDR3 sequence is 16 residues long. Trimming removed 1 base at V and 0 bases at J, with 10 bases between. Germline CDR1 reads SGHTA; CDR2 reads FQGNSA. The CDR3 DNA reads TGTGCCAGCAGCTTAGTGGAGGGGCCCTCCTACAATGAGCAGTTCTTC. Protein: CASSLVEGPSYNEQFF. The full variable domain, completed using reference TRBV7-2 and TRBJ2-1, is GAGVSQSPSNKVTEKGKDVELRCDPISGHTALYWYRQSLGQGLEFLIYFQGNSAPDKSGLPSDRFSAERTGGSVSTLTIQRTQQEDSAVYLCASSLVEGPSYNEQFFGPGTRLTVL.

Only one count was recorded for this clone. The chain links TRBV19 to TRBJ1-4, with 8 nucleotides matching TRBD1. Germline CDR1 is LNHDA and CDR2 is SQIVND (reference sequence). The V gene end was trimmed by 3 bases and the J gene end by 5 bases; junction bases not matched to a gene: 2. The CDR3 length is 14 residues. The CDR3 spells CASSMQGANEKLFF. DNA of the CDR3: TGTGCCAGTAGTATGCAGGGGGCAAATGAAAAACTGTTTTTT.

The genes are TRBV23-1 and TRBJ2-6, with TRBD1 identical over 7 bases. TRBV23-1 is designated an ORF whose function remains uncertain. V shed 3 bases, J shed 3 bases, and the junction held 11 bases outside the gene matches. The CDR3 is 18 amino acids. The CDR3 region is CASSHREQGLIGANVLTF. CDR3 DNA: TGCGCCAGCAGTCACCGGGAACAGGGGCTTATTGGGGCCAACGTCCTGACTTTC.

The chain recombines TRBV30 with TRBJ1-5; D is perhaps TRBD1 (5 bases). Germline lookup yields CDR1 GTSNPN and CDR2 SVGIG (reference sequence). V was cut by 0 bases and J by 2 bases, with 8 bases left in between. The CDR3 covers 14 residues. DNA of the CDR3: TGTGCCTGGAGTGTATCGGGGGGCAATCAGCCCCAGCATTTT. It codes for CAWSVSGGNQPQHF.

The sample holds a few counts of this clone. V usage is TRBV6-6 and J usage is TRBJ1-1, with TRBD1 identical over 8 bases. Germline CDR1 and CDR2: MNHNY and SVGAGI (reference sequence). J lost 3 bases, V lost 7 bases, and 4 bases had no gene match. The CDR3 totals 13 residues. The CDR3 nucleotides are TGTGCCAGCAAGACAGGGGAGGACACTGAAGCTTTCTTT. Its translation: CASKTGEDTEAFF.

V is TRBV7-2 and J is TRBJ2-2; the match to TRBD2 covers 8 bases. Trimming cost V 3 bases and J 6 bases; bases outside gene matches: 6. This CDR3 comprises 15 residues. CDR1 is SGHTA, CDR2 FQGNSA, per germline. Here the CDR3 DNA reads TGTGCCAGCAGCTTGATCCCCGGGGGGGCCGGGGAGCTGTTTTTT. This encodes CASSLIPGGAGELFF.

CDR3 sequence reads: CASSLAGAVRPQHF. In DNA form, the CDR3 reads TGTGCCAGCAGCCTGGCGGGGGCAGTGAGGCCCCAGCATTTT. V is TRBV28 and J is TRBJ1-5; a weak D match, TRBD1 (6 bases). Germline loops: CDR1 MDHEN, CDR2 SYDVKM. The CDR3 is made up of 14 amino acids. The V gene lost 6 bases and the J gene lost 9 bases, with 18 bases spanning the gap.